The T cell receptor beta chain under discussion was sequenced for a study of T-cell memory formation after mild COVID-19. Findings and limits, study-wide: Memory from before infection featured some responding clones, which suggests cross-reactive memory joined. SARS-CoV-2 specificity of second-wave clones peaking day 37 was unconfirmed.

Amplification by 5'RACE using constant-segment primers produced TCR alpha and TCR beta cDNA libraries that carried sample barcodes and UMIs. Via MiXCR, TCRdb re-called the 5' RACE reads, giving one row per CDR3 protein. Among around 250,000 distinct CDR3 sequences listed, more than 8% were seen once. Regarding this clonotype: Its antigen remains unknown.

V lost 4 bases and J 2 bases, leaving 9 bases between the germline ends. CDR3 length: 13 amino acids. CDR1 is SGHRS and CDR2 is YFSETQ in the germline V gene. The sequencing sample was made of PBMCs or a T cell subset sorted from them (not recorded which). The source of this sequence is a man between 18 and 35 years old who had mild COVID-19 (a few samples of this study predate the infection). Cell type and time point are not known. The chain joins TRBV5-1 to TRBJ1-1; D possibly corresponds to TRBD1 (6 bases). In DNA, the CDR3 is TGCGCCAGCAGCCAGGGGATAAACACTGAAGCTTTCTTT. Protein sequence: CASSQGINTEAFF.